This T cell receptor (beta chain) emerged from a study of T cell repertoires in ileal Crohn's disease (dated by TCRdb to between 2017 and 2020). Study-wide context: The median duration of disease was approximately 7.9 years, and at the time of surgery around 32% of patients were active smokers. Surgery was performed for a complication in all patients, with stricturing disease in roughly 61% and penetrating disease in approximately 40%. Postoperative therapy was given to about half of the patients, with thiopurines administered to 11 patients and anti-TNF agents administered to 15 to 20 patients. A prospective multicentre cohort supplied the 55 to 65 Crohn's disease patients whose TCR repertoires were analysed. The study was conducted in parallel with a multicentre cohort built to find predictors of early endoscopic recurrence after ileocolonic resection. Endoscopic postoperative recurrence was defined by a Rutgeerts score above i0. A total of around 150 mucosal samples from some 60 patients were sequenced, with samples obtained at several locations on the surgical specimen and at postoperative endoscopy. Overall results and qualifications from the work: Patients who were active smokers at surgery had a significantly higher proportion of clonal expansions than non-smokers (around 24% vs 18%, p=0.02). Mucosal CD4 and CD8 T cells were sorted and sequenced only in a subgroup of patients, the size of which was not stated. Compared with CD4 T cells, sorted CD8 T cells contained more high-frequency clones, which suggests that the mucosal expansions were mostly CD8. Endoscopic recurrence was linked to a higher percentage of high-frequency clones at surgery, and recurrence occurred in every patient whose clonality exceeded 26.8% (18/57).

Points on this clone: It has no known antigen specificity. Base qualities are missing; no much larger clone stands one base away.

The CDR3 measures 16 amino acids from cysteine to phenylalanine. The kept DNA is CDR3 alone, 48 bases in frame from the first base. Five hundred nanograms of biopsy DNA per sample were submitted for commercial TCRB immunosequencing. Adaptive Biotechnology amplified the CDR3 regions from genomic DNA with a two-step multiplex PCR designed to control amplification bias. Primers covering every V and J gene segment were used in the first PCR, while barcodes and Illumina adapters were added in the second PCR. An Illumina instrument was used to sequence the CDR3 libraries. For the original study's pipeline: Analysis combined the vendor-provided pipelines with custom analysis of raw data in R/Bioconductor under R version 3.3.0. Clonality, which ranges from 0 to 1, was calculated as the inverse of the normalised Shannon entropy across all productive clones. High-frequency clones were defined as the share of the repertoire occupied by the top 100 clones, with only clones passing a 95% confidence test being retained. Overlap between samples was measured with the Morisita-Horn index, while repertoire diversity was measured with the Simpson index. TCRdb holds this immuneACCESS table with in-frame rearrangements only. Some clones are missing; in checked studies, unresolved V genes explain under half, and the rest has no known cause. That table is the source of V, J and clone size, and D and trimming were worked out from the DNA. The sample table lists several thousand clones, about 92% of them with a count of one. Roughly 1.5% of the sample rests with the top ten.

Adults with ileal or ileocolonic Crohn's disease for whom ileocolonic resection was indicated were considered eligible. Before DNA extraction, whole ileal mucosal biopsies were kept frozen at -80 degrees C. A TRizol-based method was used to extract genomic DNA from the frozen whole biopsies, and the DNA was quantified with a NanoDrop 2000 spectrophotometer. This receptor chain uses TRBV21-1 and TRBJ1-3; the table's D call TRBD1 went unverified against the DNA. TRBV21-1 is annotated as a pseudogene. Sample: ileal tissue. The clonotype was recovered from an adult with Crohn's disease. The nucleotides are TGTGCCAGCAGCCCGGGACAGGGAGAAATTGGAAACACCATATATTTT. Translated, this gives CASSPGQGEIGNTIYF.